This T cell receptor beta chain was found in a study of control samples from healthy donors and cancer patients. Here immunoSEQ multiplex PCR was the method, and the copy in TCRdb shows in-frame clones only, minus some. Of over 100,000 clones in the sample, 75% to 95% were seen once. There are 14 residues in the CDR3. CDR1 and CDR2 from the germline V gene are ENHRY and SYGVKD. V shed 2 bases and J 6 bases; nucleotides not matched to a gene: 3. This TCR came from a man aged 40-50 years in good health. The rearrangement links TRBV10-3 to TRBJ1-1, with 10 bases matching TRBD1. The specimen sequenced was blood. The CDR3 DNA follows: TGTGCCATCAGTGAGGACAGGGGGCGGGCTGAAGCTTTCTTT. Protein: CAISEDRGRAEAFF.